Below are 32 T cell receptor beta chains sequenced from a single sample in a study of T cells after posttransplantation cyclophosphamide. Method: immunoSEQ multiplex PCR; TCRdb's copy keeps in-frame clones and lacks some. The sample holds tens of thousands of clones, approximately 92% seen once. The specimen sequenced was PBMCs. These receptors were obtained from a woman in her twenties or thirties in good health and a related stem cell transplant donor.

In this sample, this clone turned up a few times. The chain is built from TRBV6-5 and TRBJ1-5; no clear D. Deletions cut 8 bases from V and 2 bases from J, with 7 bases between. CDR1 is MNHEY, CDR2 SVGAGI, per germline. This CDR3 contains 12 residues. The CDR3 sequence: CASGPGNQPQHF. In DNA, the CDR3 is TGTGCCAGCGGCCCGGGCAATCAGCCCCAGCATTTT.

This chain joins TRBV7-2 and TRBJ1-3, with unresolved D. The CDR3 runs to 13 residues. V lost 5 bases, J lost 0 bases, and 5 bases lay in between. CDR1 is SGHTA, CDR2 FQGNSA, per germline. In nucleotides, the CDR3 is TGTGCCAGCAGCCCAAGCTCTGGAAACACCATATATTTT. The encoded protein is CASSPSSGNTIYF.

The V and J genes are TRBV6-5 and TRBJ1-1, with D perhaps TRBD1 (5 bases). V lost 6 bases and J lost 6, with 17 bases in between. Looked up from germline, CDR1 is MNHEY and CDR2 is SVGAGI. The length of the CDR3 is 14 residues. The CDR3 DNA is TGTGCCAGCAGCCTTCCCGGGGACCACGCTGAAGCTTTCTTT. Translation gives CASSLPGDHAEAFF.

The gene calls are TRBV7-9 and TRBJ2-1, with 9 bases aligning to TRBD2. Germline-derived CDR1 and CDR2 are SEHNR and FQNEAQ (reference sequence). The V and J ends lost 4 bases and 6 bases, in that order; junction bases with no gene match: 7. The CDR3 sequence is 15 residues long. CDR3 DNA sequence: TGTGCCAGCAGCTATCTAGCGGGGATGAGCAATGAGCAGTTCTTC. Residues: CASSYLAGMSNEQFF. The variable domain in full, with the rest retrieved from reference TRBV7-9 and TRBJ2-1, is DTGVSQNPRHKITKRGQNVTFRCDPISEHNRLYWYRQTLGQGPEFLTYFQNEAQLEKSRLLSDRFSAERPKGSFSTLEIQRTEQGDSAMYLCASSYLAGMSNEQFFGPGTRLTVL.

V and J are TRBV28 and TRBJ1-2; possible D gene TRBD1, 6 bases. Germline assignment: CDR1 MDHEN and CDR2 SYDVKM. The CDR3 spans 13 residues. V shed 7 bases and J shed 5 bases, with 14 bases lying between them. The DNA for the CDR3 is TGTGCCAGCACCGTCAGGACAGATTATGGCTACACCTTC. Translation gives CASTVRTDYGYTF.

Points on this clone: A read error may account for a junction end that differs from germline. V gene TRBV13 combines with J gene TRBJ2-7; D unclear. Germline V CDR1 and CDR2: PRHDT, FYEKMQ (reference sequence). CDR3 length: 12 residues. The CDR3 loop reads CASSPTSHEQYF. CDR3 in DNA: TGTGCCAGCAGCCCAACCTCCCACGAGCAGTACTTC.

V gene TRBV6-1 combines with J gene TRBJ1-2; TRBD1 is a possible D gene (5 bases). V was cut by 2 bases and J by 7 bases, with 14 bases left in between. This CDR3 has 14 amino acids. Looked up from germline, CDR1 is MNHNS and CDR2 is SASEGT. CDR3 region: CASSERRQIGGYTF. In nucleotides, the CDR3 is TGTGCCAGCAGTGAACGTAGACAGATAGGTGGCTACACCTTC.

The rearrangement joins TRBV4-3 to TRBJ1-5, with TRBD1 as a possible D gene (6 bases). Deletions cut 0 bases from V and 10 bases from J, with 16 bases between. The germline V gene has CDR1 LGHNA and CDR2 YSLEER. This CDR3 contains 15 residues. In nucleotides, the CDR3 is TGCGCCAGCAGCCAAGATGCAGGGGCTGAGCTCCCCCAGCATTTT. Residues: CASSQDAGAELPQHF.

This chain uses TRBV29-1 with TRBJ2-1, with 14 positions matching TRBD2. With 8 bases clipped from V and 6 bases from J, the junction kept 9 bases outside the gene matches. Looked up from germline, CDR1 is SQVTM and CDR2 is ANQGSEA. This CDR3 has 15 amino acids. The CDR3 bases are TGCAGCTCCCGACTAGCGGGGGGGCCAAGCAATGAGCAGTTCTTC. This sequence encodes CSSRLAGGPSNEQFF.

This rearrangement joins TRBV5-1 to TRBJ2-7, with TRBD1 as a possible D gene (6 bases). The CDR3 is 15 amino acids. Germline CDR1 reads SGHRS; CDR2 reads YFSETQ. Trimming left V 2 bases short and J 3 bases short, with 15 bases between. The CDR3 coding sequence is TGCGCCAGCAGCTTTCTCCAGGGACATGACTACGAGCAGTACTTC. Protein sequence: CASSFLQGHDYEQYF. Full variable domain (missing parts from reference TRBV5-1 and TRBJ2-7): KAGVTQTPRYLIKTRGQQVTLSCSPISGHRSVSWYQQTPGQGLQFLFEYFSETQRNKGNFPGRFSGRQFSNSRSEMNVSTLELGDSALYLCASSFLQGHDYEQYFGPGTRLTVT.

The rearrangement links TRBV4-1 to TRBJ2-5, with 10 bases aligning to TRBD2. This CDR3 has 17 amino acids. Germline trimming cut 0 bases from V and 1 base from J; bases unmatched to any gene: 5. The germline V gene has CDR1 MGHRA and CDR2 YSYEKL. CDR3 nucleotides: TGCGCCAGCAGCCAAGATCCCACTAGCGGGGCCCAAGAGACCCAGTACTTC. Amino acid sequence: CASSQDPTSGAQETQYF.

The CDR3 loop reads CASSLVAGPEWEEKLFF. As DNA, the CDR3 is TGTGCCAGCAGCTTGGTGGCGGGACCTGAGTGGGAGGAAAAACTGTTTTTT. The chain links TRBV5-6 to TRBJ1-4, with a possible D match to TRBD1 (5 bases). The CDR3 extends over 17 amino acids. In germline, CDR1 is SGHDT, CDR2 YYEEEE. The ends were cut back, 0 bases at V and 8 bases at J, with 20 bases in the middle.

V gene TRBV6-5 combines with J gene TRBJ1-4, with D possibly being TRBD1 (6 bases). The CDR3 is 15 amino acids. Germline V gene lookup returns CDR1 MNHEY and CDR2 SVGAGI. V was cut by 2 bases and J by 5 bases, with 12 bases left in between. DNA of the CDR3: TGTGCCAGCAGTTACGCCAGGGGACGAAATGAAAAACTGTTTTTT. Translation gives CASSYARGRNEKLFF.

J is TRBJ1-1 and V is TRBV5-4; D unresolved. V was trimmed by 3 bases and J by 0 bases, leaving 6 bases between them. This CDR3 is 13 amino acids long. Germline V gene lookup returns CDR1 SGHNT and CDR2 YYREEE (reference sequence). Written as DNA, the CDR3 is TGTGCCAGCAGCTCTCTGGTGAACACTGAAGCTTTCTTT. Its translation: CASSSLVNTEAFF.

As concerns this clone: Other DNA sequences in the same sample also yield this CDR3. This rearrangement joins TRBV6-6 to TRBJ2-1; 7 bases match TRBD2. The V and J ends lost 6 bases and 7 bases, in that order; junction bases with no gene match: 15. CDR1 and CDR2 (germline): MNHNY, SVGAGI (reference sequence). The CDR3 is 16 residues long. The CDR3 DNA is TGTGCCAGCAGATTTACGGGGCGGGGGTGGGAGAATGAGCAGTTCTTC. Translation gives CASRFTGRGWENEQFF.

The rearrangement links TRBV7-2 to TRBJ2-1; 9 bases are shared with TRBD1. The CDR3 runs to 15 residues. V shed 5 bases, J shed 2 bases, and the junction held 4 bases outside the gene matches. Looked up from germline, CDR1 is SGHTA and CDR2 is FQGNSA. Written as DNA, the CDR3 is TGTGCCAGCAGCAGCCGGGACAGGGCCTACAATGAGCAGTTCTTC. It encodes CASSSRDRAYNEQFF.

A single count supports this clone. The V gene is TRBV14, the J gene TRBJ2-7; tentatively, D is TRBD2 (7 bases). The CDR3 is 16 residues long. V lost 3 bases, J lost 7 bases, and 22 bases lay in between. Germline CDR1 reads SGHDN; CDR2 reads FVKESK. CDR3 region: CASSHLPGGARGEQYF. The CDR3 DNA reads TGTGCCAGCAGCCACCTCCCTGGGGGGGCGCGTGGTGAGCAGTACTTC.

The chain recombines TRBV6-1 with TRBJ2-1; 14 nucleotides line up with TRBD2. From germline, CDR1 is MNHNS and CDR2 SASEGT. The CDR3 contains 14 residues. J was trimmed by 9 bases and V by 6 bases; bases with no gene match: 4. The CDR3 nucleotides are TGTGCCAGCAGAACCGGGACTAGCGGGGGTGAGCAGTTCTTC. Protein product: CASRTGTSGGEQFF.

The chain carries TRBV6-6 and TRBJ2-7, with 8 bases fitting TRBD1. Germline assignment: CDR1 MNHNY and CDR2 SVGAGI (reference sequence). V shed 5 bases and J 3 bases; nucleotides not matched to a gene: 6. This CDR3 has 14 amino acids. This CDR3 reads CASSTGQGFYEQYF. The CDR3 nucleotides read TGTGCCAGCAGTACCGGACAGGGATTCTACGAGCAGTACTTC.

CDR3 DNA sequence: TGTGCCAGCAGTCCGCTGGGACAGGGCCTCTATAATTCACCCCTCCACTTT. Amino acids: CASSPLGQGLYNSPLHF. The chain couples TRBV28 to TRBJ1-6; 9 nucleotides line up with TRBD1. The ends lost 5 bases at V and 3 bases at J; junction bases unmatched: 8. This CDR3 has 17 amino acids. The germline V gene encodes CDR1 MDHEN and CDR2 SYDVKM.

The rearrangement links TRBV4-2 to TRBJ1-4; 9 bases agree with TRBD1. This CDR3 is built from 16 residues. With V trimmed by 3 bases and J by 7 bases, 9 bases remained unmatched. Germline V lookup: CDR1 LGHNA, CDR2 YNFKEQ. The DNA for the CDR3 is TGTGCCAGCAGCCAGGGGAGACAGGGGGTTTCTGAAAAACTGTTTTTT. This translates into CASSQGRQGVSEKLFF.

The chain employs TRBV4-2 and TRBJ2-7; D not resolved. The CDR3 runs to 14 residues. Germline V gives CDR1 LGHNA, CDR2 YNFKEQ. V lost 0 bases to trimming and J lost 5 bases, with 11 bases between them. The DNA of the CDR3 is TGTGCCAGCAGCCAAGAGGCCCTCAGCCACGAGCAGTACTTC. Its translation: CASSQEALSHEQYF.

The CDR3 DNA sequence: TGTGCCAGCAGTGGGTCAAGAGGAAACACCATATATTTT. This translates into CASSGSRGNTIYF. The rearrangement joins TRBV6-5 to TRBJ1-3; no reliable D call. The CDR3 runs 13 residues. CDR1 MNHEY and CDR2 SVGAGI come from the germline V gene. Trimming cost V 5 bases and J 4 bases, with 9 bases left between them.

The V and J genes are TRBV7-9 and TRBJ1-4; D remains unclear. The CDR3 is 14 residues long. Between the trimmed V and J ends, which lost 3 bases and 7 bases, there was a span of 12 bases. Germline lookup yields CDR1 SEHNR and CDR2 FQNEAQ (reference sequence). The DNA of the CDR3 is TGTGCCAGCAGCTTTCCTTCGGACGGTGAAAAACTGTTTTTT. This gives the protein CASSFPSDGEKLFF.

The CDR3 bases are TGTGCCAGCAGCTTCGGGAGAGACTACGAGCAGTACTTC. Amino acids: CASSFGRDYEQYF. The gene calls are TRBV5-4 and TRBJ2-7; possibly TRBD2 for D (6 bases). CDR3 length: 13 amino acids. V gave up 2 bases and J gave up 3 bases, with 9 bases separating them. CDR1 and CDR2 from the germline V gene are SGHNT and YYREEE (reference sequence).

CDR3 in amino acids: CASRTDLATGDLYEQYF. The CDR3 DNA reads TGTGCCAGCAGGACTGACCTTGCGACGGGGGATTTGTACGAGCAGTACTTC. V is TRBV28 and J is TRBJ2-7; D is perhaps TRBD2 (6 bases). Germline loops: CDR1 MDHEN, CDR2 SYDVKM. The V gene lost 6 bases and the J gene lost 4 bases, with 25 bases spanning the gap. The length of the CDR3 is 17 residues.

The chain links TRBV7-2 to TRBJ2-1; 16 nucleotides agree with TRBD2. CDR1 and CDR2 from the germline V gene are SGHTA and FQGNSA. The CDR3 is made up of 16 amino acids. V was clipped by 4 bases and J by 12 bases; unmatched bases: 9. DNA of the CDR3: TGTGCCAGCAGCTCCTCGGGACTAGCGGGGGGGCACGGGCAGTTCTTC. It specifies CASSSSGLAGGHGQFF. Full variable domain (outside the CDR3, taken from reference TRBV7-2 and TRBJ2-1): GAGVSQSPSNKVTEKGKDVELRCDPISGHTALYWYRQSLGQGLEFLIYFQGNSAPDKSGLPSDRFSAERTGGSVSTLTIQRTQQEDSAVYLCASSSSGLAGGHGQFFGPGTRLTVL.

V usage is TRBV5-1 and J usage is TRBJ1-1; D remains ambiguous. There are 16 residues in the CDR3. Trimming cost V 0 bases and J 5 bases, with 17 bases left between them. Germline CDR1 and CDR2: SGHRS and YFSETQ. For the CDR3, the DNA is TGCGCCAGCAGCTTGGGGCCTCTACGGGAGGAGACTGAAGCTTTCTTT. This translates into CASSLGPLREETEAFF.

This rearrangement joins TRBV20-1 to TRBJ2-7; tentatively, D is TRBD1 or TRBD2 (5 bases each). Germline V gene sequence: CDR1 DFQATT, CDR2 SNEGSKA (reference sequence). Trimming took 1 base from V and 9 from J, leaving 10 bases between them. CDR3 size: 11 residues. DNA for the CDR3: TGCAGTGCTAGAGGAGGGGAAGGGCAGTACTTC. This translates into CSARGGEGQYF.

The rearrangement uses TRBV4-1 and TRBJ1-2; 7 bases fit TRBD1. The CDR3 runs to 16 residues. Germline V gene lookup returns CDR1 MGHRA and CDR2 YSYEKL. V gave up 1 base and J gave up 2 bases; unmatched junction bases: 7. The CDR3 DNA is TGCGCCAGCAGCCAAGGCCTAGCACAGGGGAACTATGGCTACACCTTC. Its protein is CASSQGLAQGNYGYTF.

Notes on this clone: A junction boundary mismatches the germline segment, possibly from a read error. This rearrangement joins TRBV6-1 to TRBJ2-4; D gene unclear. This CDR3 is 15 amino acids long. Germline V gene lookup returns CDR1 MNHNS and CDR2 SASEGT. The CDR3 nucleotides read TGTGCCGGCAGTGTACCGGCAATAGCCAAAAACATTCAGTACTTC. Protein sequence: CAGSVPAIAKNIQYF.

The chain has TRBV13 and TRBJ1-2, with D possibly being TRBD1 (5 bases). Germline lookup yields CDR1 PRHDT and CDR2 FYEKMQ (reference sequence). V shed 0 bases and J shed 0 bases, with 8 bases lying between them. The CDR3 totals 15 residues. CDR3 in DNA: TGTGCCAGCAGCTTAGGGACAGCACCTAACTATGGCTACACCTTC. This translates into CASSLGTAPNYGYTF.